This T cell receptor (beta chain) is from a study of identical twins. Study findings and constraints: Zero-insertion analyses were open to partial confounding by invariant MAIT and iNKT cells. Compared with unrelated sharing, twin-shared out-of-frame alpha sequences had more low-probability sequences. The authors drew conclusions from cross-sectional statistical analysis rather than following the same donors.

From germline, CDR1 is MGHRA and CDR2 YSYEKL. The CDR3 contains 14 residues. V gave up 1 base and J gave up 8 bases, with 14 bases separating them. A universal primer site came from template switching; cDNA carried unique molecular identifiers. TCRdb re-analysed the 5' RACE reads in MiXCR, keeping a single row per CDR3 protein. The repertoire holds 1.5 million to 2 million distinct CDR3 sequences, with less than 40% as singletons. A word on this clonotype: What it binds is unknown.

V gene TRBV4-1 combines with J gene TRBJ1-2, with TRBD1 as a possible D gene (6 bases). This clonotype was sampled from a newborn girl in good health. Sequencing used cord blood. Here the CDR3 reads CASSQVFTGPGYTF. Here the CDR3 DNA reads TGCGCCAGCAGCCAAGTTTTTACAGGGCCCGGCTACACCTTC.